These 15 T cell receptor beta chains were sequenced from one sample in a study of T cell changes during pregnancy in multiple sclerosis. The protocol was immunoSEQ multiplex PCR, while the TCRdb copy is restricted to in-frame clones and leaves out a portion. The data contain over 85,000 clones, around nine tenths of them singletons. The sample here was peripheral blood, taken in the second trimester of pregnancy. All receptors come from a female donor in good health, enrolled as a control in a pregnancy study.

The gene calls are TRBV29-1 and TRBJ1-1; D is undetermined. This CDR3 has 10 residues. Germline CDR1 SQVTM, CDR2 ANQGSEA. Trimming cost V 4 bases and J 6 bases, with 6 bases left between them. The CDR3 loop reads CSVALSEAFF. CDR3 DNA sequence: TGCAGCGTTGCCCTGTCTGAAGCTTTCTTT.

A single count supports this clone. Here the CDR3 DNA reads TGTGCCAGTAGTGTCCGGGACAGCACCGGGAACACCATATATTTT. It translates to CASSVRDSTGNTIYF. The chain uses TRBV19 and TRBJ1-3, with 7 positions matching TRBD1. The CDR3 contains 15 residues. V shed 5 bases and J 7 bases; nucleotides not matched to a gene: 11. Per germline, CDR1 LNHDA and CDR2 SQIVND (reference sequence).

V is TRBV10-1 and J is TRBJ1-5; tentatively, D is TRBD1 (5 bases). V dropped 3 bases and J dropped 7 bases, with 16 bases sitting between them. The CDR3 runs to 15 residues. Germline V gene data show CDR1 as WNHNN and CDR2 as SYGVQD (reference sequence). This chain's CDR3 is CASSDPRRVKQPQHF. In DNA form, the CDR3 reads TGCGCCAGCAGTGATCCTCGCAGGGTGAAACAGCCCCAGCATTTT.

The V and J genes are TRBV7-2 and TRBJ1-6; TRBD1 matches at 8 bases. This CDR3 spans 19 amino acids. After removal of 2 bases from V and 4 bases from J, the junction contained 13 bases not matched to a gene. Germline V gene lookup returns CDR1 SGHTA and CDR2 FQGNSA. CDR3 sequence reads: CASSLSPPGQGTYNSPLHF. CDR3 nucleotides: TGTGCCAGCAGCTTATCGCCCCCCGGACAGGGTACATATAATTCACCCCTCCACTTT. Full variable domain (rest looked up from reference TRBV7-2 and TRBJ1-6): GAGVSQSPSNKVTEKGKDVELRCDPISGHTALYWYRQSLGQGLEFLIYFQGNSAPDKSGLPSDRFSAERTGGSVSTLTIQRTQQEDSAVYLCASSLSPPGQGTYNSPLHFGNGTRLTVT.

The chain recombines TRBV5-6 with TRBJ1-2; D not resolved. This CDR3 region has 16 residues. Per the germline V gene, CDR1 is SGHDT and CDR2 is YYEEEE. The V gene lost 2 bases and the J gene lost 0 bases, with 14 bases spanning the gap. CDR3: CASSLPPGSSNYGYTF. The CDR3 coding sequence is TGTGCCAGCAGCTTACCTCCAGGCTCTTCTAACTATGGCTACACCTTC.

J is TRBJ1-1 and V is TRBV29-1; no definite D call. The V end lost 6 bases, the J end lost 4 bases, and 15 bases lay between the germline ends. Germline values: CDR1 SQVTM, CDR2 ANQGSEA. The CDR3 spans 13 residues. CDR3: CSVRSTRGTEAFF. The CDR3 DNA follows: TGCAGCGTCCGTTCGACCCGGGGCACTGAAGCTTTCTTT.

V usage is TRBV28 and J usage is TRBJ2-1; 8 nucleotides agree with TRBD2. The germline CDR1 and CDR2 sequences are MDHEN and SYDVKM. Unmatched junction bases numbered 14, after V lost 1 base and J lost 0 bases. The CDR3 has 20 residues. CDR3 DNA sequence: TGTGCCAGCAGTTTATCGGGGGCTAGCGGGTTCGGTGGCTCCTACAATGAGCAGTTCTTC. It yields the protein CASSLSGASGFGGSYNEQFF. Together with reference TRBV28 and TRBJ2-1, the CDR3 gives the full variable domain: DVKVTQSSRYLVKRTGEKVFLECVQDMDHENMFWYRQDPGLGLRLIYFSYDVKMKEKGDIPEGYSVSREKKERFSLILESASTNQTSMYLCASSLSGASGFGGSYNEQFFGPGTRLTVL.

A single count supports this clone. The chain links TRBV14 to TRBJ1-3, with D possibly matching TRBD1 (6 bases). CDR1 and CDR2 (germline): SGHDN, FVKESK. The CDR3 sequence is 16 residues long. V gave up 5 bases and J gave up 4 bases, with 18 bases separating them. The CDR3 spells CASSDLTGYRGNTIYF. In DNA, the CDR3 is TGTGCCAGCAGCGATCTTACAGGGTACAGAGGAAACACCATATATTTT.

The chain joins TRBV7-9 to TRBJ1-6; 7 bases agree with TRBD1. CDR3 length: 15 residues. CDR1 and CDR2 from the germline V gene are SEHNR and FQNEAQ (reference sequence). Unmatched junction bases numbered 2, after V lost 2 bases and J lost 4 bases. The CDR3 nucleotides read TGTGCCAGCAGCTTACAACAGGGGTATAATTCACCCCTCCACTTT. Amino acids: CASSLQQGYNSPLHF.

V is TRBV5-1 and J is TRBJ2-2; D might be TRBD2 (6 bases). This CDR3 is 16 amino acids long. CDR1 and CDR2 from the germline V gene are SGHRS and YFSETQ. Deletions cut 4 bases from V and 1 base from J, with 14 bases between. CDR3 bases: TGCGCCAGCAGCGGACGGGACTGGAAGAACACCGGGGAGCTGTTTTTT. Protein sequence: CASSGRDWKNTGELFF.

The gene calls are TRBV10-3 and TRBJ2-2, with 8 bases identical to TRBD2. The V gene's germline CDR1 is ENHRY and CDR2 SYGVKD. The CDR3 runs to 15 residues. Losses at the gene ends were 4 bases for V and 3 bases for J; bases not matched to a gene: 4. The CDR3 DNA reads as TGTGCCATCAGTGTTGCGGGGGGCGACACCGGGGAGCTGTTTTTT. This encodes CAISVAGGDTGELFF.

A few counts support this clone. The DNA for the CDR3 is TGTGCCACCAGCGCACAGGTTGGGGATTCACCCCTCCACTTT. Its protein product is CATSAQVGDSPLHF. The chain carries TRBV15 and TRBJ1-6; maybe TRBD1 (5 bases). Trimming shortened V by 5 bases and J by 8 bases, and 13 bases separated the two germline ends. From germline, CDR1 is LNHNV and CDR2 YYDKDF (reference sequence). This CDR3 has 14 residues.

In nucleotides, the CDR3 is TGTGCCAGTAACCCGAACAGGGGGCCATCCCCTGAAGCTTTCTTT. Protein sequence: CASNPNRGPSPEAFF. The chain links TRBV19 to TRBJ1-1, with TRBD1 identical over 9 bases. The trim removed 7 bases at V and 6 bases at J, leaving 12 bases unmatched. The germline gives CDR1 LNHDA, CDR2 SQIVND (reference sequence). The CDR3 length is 15 residues. Variable domain in full (rest from reference TRBV19 and TRBJ1-1): DGGITQSPKYLFRKEGQNVTLSCEQNLNHDAMYWYRQDPGQGLRLIYYSQIVNDFQKGDIAEGYSVSREKKESFPLTVTSAQKNPTAFYLCASNPNRGPSPEAFFGQGTRLTVV.

V usage is TRBV7-2 and J usage is TRBJ2-2; 14 nucleotides align to TRBD2. V trimming: 5 bases; J trimming: 0 bases; junction bases outside the gene matches: 5. The germline V gene encodes CDR1 SGHTA and CDR2 FQGNSA. The CDR3 contains 18 residues. CDR3 protein: CASSVSTSGGANTGELFF. The CDR3 DNA is TGTGCCAGCAGCGTATCGACTAGCGGGGGGGCGAACACCGGGGAGCTGTTTTTT.

About this clone: The identical CDR3 is also encoded by other nucleotide sequences in the sample. The chain uses TRBV5-1 and TRBJ2-3; D is ambiguous. CDR1 is SGHRS, CDR2 YFSETQ, per germline. V was cut by 1 base and J by 0 bases, with 9 bases left in between. The CDR3 consists of 15 residues. In DNA form, the CDR3 reads TGCGCCAGCAGCTTGTCGGGTGTAAGCACAGATACGCAGTATTTT. Encoded protein: CASSLSGVSTDTQYF.